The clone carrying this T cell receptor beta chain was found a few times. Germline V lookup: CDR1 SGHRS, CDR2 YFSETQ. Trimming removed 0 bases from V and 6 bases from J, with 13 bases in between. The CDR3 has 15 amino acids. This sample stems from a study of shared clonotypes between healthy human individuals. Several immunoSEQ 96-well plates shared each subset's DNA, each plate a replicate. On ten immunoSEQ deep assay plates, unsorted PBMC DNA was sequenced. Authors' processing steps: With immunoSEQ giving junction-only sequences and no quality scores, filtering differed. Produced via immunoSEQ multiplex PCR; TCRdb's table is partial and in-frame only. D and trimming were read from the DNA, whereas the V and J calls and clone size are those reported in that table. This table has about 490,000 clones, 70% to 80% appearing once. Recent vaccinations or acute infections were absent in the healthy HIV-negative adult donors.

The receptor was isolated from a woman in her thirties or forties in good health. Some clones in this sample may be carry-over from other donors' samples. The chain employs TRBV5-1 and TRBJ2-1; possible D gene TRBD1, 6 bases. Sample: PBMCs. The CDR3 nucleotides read TGCGCCAGCAGCTTGGCACAGACAGGTGCCAATGAGCAGTTCTTC. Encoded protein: CASSLAQTGANEQFF.